The text below deals with one TCR beta chain. What it binds is unknown. Patients who had autoimmune disease history or got systemic immunosuppression were left out. The data stem from a study of OX40 agonist ivuxolimab in advanced cancers. Study as a whole: Anti-PD-1, anti-PD-L1 or anti-CTLA-4 therapy given earlier was allowed, and 40% had some.

Only in-frame clones appear in the TCRdb table, and some are missing; sequencing was by immunoSEQ multiplex PCR. The data hold 75,000 to 80,000 clones, with around 87% observed a single time. General study points: At 0.1 to 3.0 mg/kg, clonal expansion of CD4+ and CD8+ blood T cells had occurred by week 6. Among some nonresponders, normalized T-cell clonal expansion was also low.

This clonotype was sampled from an adult with an advanced solid tumor such as melanoma, head and neck, liver or kidney cancer. Sequenced here: CD4+ or CD8+ T cells sorted from blood, sampled in a trial of the OX40 agonist ivuxolimab.

CDR3 bases: TGTGCCAGTAGTCGGAGACTGAACACTGAAGCTTTCTTT. Its translation: CASSRRLNTEAFF. The V and J genes are TRBV19 and TRBJ1-1; D uncertain. This CDR3 comprises 13 residues. From germline, CDR1 is LNHDA and CDR2 SQIVND (reference sequence). V lost 5 bases and J lost 0, with 7 bases in between.